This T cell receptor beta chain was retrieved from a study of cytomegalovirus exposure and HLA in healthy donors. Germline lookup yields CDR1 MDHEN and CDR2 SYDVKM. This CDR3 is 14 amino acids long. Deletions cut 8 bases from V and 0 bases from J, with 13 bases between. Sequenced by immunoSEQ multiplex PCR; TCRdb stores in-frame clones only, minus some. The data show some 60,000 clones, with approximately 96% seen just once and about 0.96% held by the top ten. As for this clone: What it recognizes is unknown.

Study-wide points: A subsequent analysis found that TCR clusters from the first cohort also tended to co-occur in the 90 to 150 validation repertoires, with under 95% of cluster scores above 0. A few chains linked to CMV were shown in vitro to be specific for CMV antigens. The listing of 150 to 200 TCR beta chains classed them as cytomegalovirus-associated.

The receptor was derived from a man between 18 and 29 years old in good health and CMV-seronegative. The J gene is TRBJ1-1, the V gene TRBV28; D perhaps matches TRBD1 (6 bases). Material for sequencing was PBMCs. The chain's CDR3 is CASGRQEMNTEAFF. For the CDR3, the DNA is TGTGCCAGCGGAAGACAGGAGATGAACACTGAAGCTTTCTTT.